The T cell receptor beta chain described here comes from a study of blood T cell repertoires in COVID-19. Study-level background: The study drew acute and convalescent COVID-19 samples from the United States, Italy and Spain. In each case, the material was cDNA or gDNA derived from T cells, B-cell-depleted T cells, or PBMCs.

V was shortened by 7 bases and J by 8 bases, with 17 bases between the two germline ends. Germline V gene lookup returns CDR1 LGHDT and CDR2 YNNKEL (reference sequence). This CDR3 has 13 residues. Sequencing used immunoSEQ multiplex PCR; TCRdb keeps in-frame clones, though not all of them. The table has approximately 140,000 clones, around nine tenths seen once. The chain joins TRBV3-1 (or the pseudogene TRBV3-2) to TRBJ2-5, with TRBD2 as a possible D gene (6 bases). The receptor was isolated from a man aged 45-60 years with active or convalescent COVID-19. Sequencing input: peripheral blood. CDR3 sequence: CASTIPEGGTQYF. The CDR3, as DNA: TGTGCCAGCACCATCCCAGAGGGAGGAACCCAGTACTTC.